The 23 T cell receptor beta chains given below trace back to one sample, sequenced in a study of blood T cell repertoires in COVID-19. Clones were read by immunoSEQ multiplex PCR, and TCRdb kept only the in-frame ones, dropping some. The table records some 120,000 clones, 75% to 80% of them present only once. Input material: peripheral blood. The receptors were sampled from a human donor in a cohort sampled during active COVID-19.

This chain connects TRBV11-2 to TRBJ1-1, with TRBD1 as a possible D gene (5 bases). The ends were cut back, 5 bases at V and 0 bases at J, with 16 bases in the middle. The CDR3 runs 16 residues. CDR1 and CDR2 (germline): SGHAT, FQNNGV. The CDR3 reads CASSPSSTVMNTEAFF. The CDR3 DNA is TGTGCCAGCAGCCCCTCTTCGACAGTCATGAACACTGAAGCTTTCTTT.

The chain recombines TRBV13 with TRBJ1-1; no reliable D call. Germline-derived CDR1 and CDR2 are PRHDT and FYEKMQ (reference sequence). V was shortened by 4 bases and J by 5 bases, with 8 bases between the two germline ends. The CDR3 consists of 12 residues. DNA of the CDR3: TGTGCCAGCAGCTATGGAGGAACTGAAGCTTTCTTT. Residues: CASSYGGTEAFF. The full variable domain, rest sourced from reference TRBV13 and TRBJ1-1, is AAGVIQSPRHLIKEKRETATLKCYPIPRHDTVYWYQQGPGQDPQFLISFYEKMQSDKGSIPDRFSAQQFSDYHSELNMSSLELGDSALYFCASSYGGTEAFFGQGTRLTVV.

The rearrangement uses TRBV6-5 and TRBJ2-7; D is perhaps TRBD2 (7 bases). Trimming took off 6 bases at V and 12 bases at J, with 21 bases between the two ends. The CDR3 totals 13 residues. CDR1 MNHEY and CDR2 SVGAGI come from the germline V gene. The CDR3 DNA is TGTGCCAGCAGGGACCCAAGGGGGGGAGGGTGGTACTTC. Amino acids: CASRDPRGGGWYF.

CDR3 coding DNA: TGCGCCAGCAGCTTAGGGACTCGGCTTGATGAAAAACTGTTTTTT. Translation: CASSLGTRLDEKLFF. The chain employs TRBV5-1 and TRBJ1-4; possible D gene TRBD1, 5 bases. The CDR3 covers 15 residues. Germline V gene data show CDR1 as SGHRS and CDR2 as YFSETQ. V gave up 2 bases and J gave up 6 bases, with 14 bases separating them.

The rearrangement links TRBV5-6 to TRBJ2-6; D gene ambiguous. This CDR3 region has 13 residues. Germline V gene lookup returns CDR1 SGHDT and CDR2 YYEEEE. Trimming cost V 4 bases and J 1 base, with 3 bases left between them. The CDR3 here is CASSLSGANVLTF. CDR3 in DNA: TGTGCCAGCAGCCTTTCTGGGGCCAACGTCCTGACTTTC.

V and J are TRBV18 and TRBJ2-7, with D possibly being TRBD2 (5 bases). The CDR3 runs to 12 residues. The germline V gene encodes CDR1 KGHSH and CDR2 LQKENI. Trimming stripped 3 bases from V and 4 bases from J, with 7 bases between. The chain's CDR3 is CASSPGDYEQYF. The CDR3 nucleotides read TGTGCCAGCTCACCCGGGGATTACGAGCAGTACTTC.

In this sample, this clone turned up a few times. The V gene is TRBV21-1, the J gene TRBJ2-7; TRBD1 is the table's D call and was not checked against the DNA. TRBV21-1 counts as a pseudogene. The CDR3 has 16 residues. CDR3 in amino acids: CASSKPPDRALYEQYF. DNA for the CDR3: TGTGCCAGCAGCAAGCCACCTGACAGGGCGCTATACGAGCAGTACTTC.

This chain links TRBV5-1 with TRBJ2-7; TRBD2 matches 8 bases. V trimming: 4 bases; J trimming: 0 bases; junction bases outside the gene matches: 0. Looked up from germline, CDR1 is SGHRS and CDR2 is YFSETQ. This CDR3 contains 13 residues. CDR3 in DNA: TGCGCCAGCAGCACTAGCGGCTCCTACGAGCAGTACTTC. This codes for CASSTSGSYEQYF.

J is TRBJ2-7 and V is TRBV5-4, with 10 bases aligning to TRBD2. With 1 base clipped from V and 5 bases from J, the junction kept 6 bases outside the gene matches. Germline loops: CDR1 SGHNT, CDR2 YYREEE (reference sequence). This CDR3 contains 15 residues. This chain's CDR3 is CASSLTSSGSHEQYF. As DNA, the CDR3 is TGTGCCAGCAGCTTGACCTCTAGCGGGAGCCACGAGCAGTACTTC.

The V and J genes are TRBV27 and TRBJ2-1, with D tentatively TRBD1 (5 bases). Germline V CDR1 and CDR2: MNHEY, SMNVEV (reference sequence). V lost 4 bases to trimming and J lost 11 bases, with 18 bases between them. The CDR3 is 14 residues long. CDR3 DNA sequence: TGTGCCAGCAGTTCACCCACCCGACAGCTTCAGCAGTTCTTC. This translates into CASSSPTRQLQQFF.

This sequence joins TRBV18 and TRBJ1-1, with 9 bases that match TRBD1. The CDR3 has 13 residues. The germline V gene encodes CDR1 KGHSH and CDR2 LQKENI. V dropped 7 bases and J dropped 3; count of bases not matched to a gene: 3. The CDR3 DNA sequence: TGTGCCAGCTGTAGACAGGGGGACACTGAAGCTTTCTTT. Residues: CASCRQGDTEAFF.

The chain recombines TRBV28 with TRBJ1-1, with TRBD1 identical over 8 bases. The CDR3 is made up of 12 amino acids. V lost 4 bases to trimming and J lost 8 bases; unmatched junction nucleotides: 3. Germline CDR1 MDHEN, CDR2 SYDVKM. The CDR3 DNA reads TGTGCCAGCAGTTCAGGGGGCAGAGAAGCTTTCTTT. Translated, it gives CASSSGGREAFF.

Only a few counts were recorded for this clone. The J gene is TRBJ2-7, the V gene TRBV4-1; the D gene is possibly TRBD1 (5 bases). The ends were cut back, 5 bases at V and 5 bases at J, with 13 bases in the middle. Germline loops: CDR1 MGHRA, CDR2 YSYEKL. The CDR3 runs 13 residues. In DNA, the CDR3 is TGCGCCAGCAGCGCAGGACAAGCAAACGAGCAGTACTTC. This sequence encodes CASSAGQANEQYF.

The V and J genes are TRBV10-3 and TRBJ2-7; the D is unclear. CDR1 ENHRY and CDR2 SYGVKD come from the germline V gene. The CDR3 totals 13 residues. Trimming shortened V by 5 bases and J by 3 bases, and 11 bases separated the two germline ends. The DNA for the CDR3 is TGTGCCATCAGTCCTCCTAGGAGCTACGAGCAGTACTTC. It yields the protein CAISPPRSYEQYF.

The chain joins TRBV5-8 to TRBJ2-3, with TRBD1 matching 9 bases. Germline CDR1 is SGHTS and CDR2 is YDEGEE. V shed 5 bases, J shed 4 bases, and the junction held 8 bases outside the gene matches. This CDR3 region has 15 residues. The DNA of the CDR3 is TGTGCCAGCAGTGCCGGGACAGGGTTTCCAGATACGCAGTATTTT. It specifies CASSAGTGFPDTQYF. Based on the CDR3 plus reference TRBV5-8 and TRBJ2-3, the full variable domain is EAGVTQSPTHLIKTRGQQATLRCSPISGHTSVYWYQQALGLGLQFLLWYDEGEERNRGNFPPRFSGRQFPNYSSELNVNALELEDSALYLCASSAGTGFPDTQYFGPGTRLTVL.

The chain links TRBV7-9 to TRBJ1-2; no definite D call. The V and J ends lost 1 base and 8 bases respectively, with 5 bases between them. The CDR3 has 11 residues. Per germline, CDR1 SEHNR and CDR2 FQNEAQ (reference sequence). The CDR3 here is CASSLDGGYTF. The CDR3 bases are TGTGCCAGCAGCTTAGATGGCGGCTACACCTTC.

The V call is TRBV18, the J call TRBJ1-2; 7 bases map to TRBD1. CDR1 and CDR2 (germline): KGHSH, LQKENI. The CDR3 contains 16 residues. V trimming: 3 bases; J trimming: 4 bases; junction bases outside the gene matches: 11. CDR3 coding DNA: TGTGCCAGCTCACCGCTCCAACAGGGGACTTTCTATGGCTACACCTTC. This sequence encodes CASSPLQQGTFYGYTF. Variable domain in full (rest from reference TRBV18 and TRBJ1-2): NAGVMQNPRHLVRRRGQEARLRCSPMKGHSHVYWYRQLPEEGLKFMVYLQKENIIDESGMPKERFSAEFPKEGPSILRIQQVVRGDSAAYFCASSPLQQGTFYGYTFGSGTRLTVV.

In its sample, this clone was seen a few times. The chain employs TRBV6-5 and TRBJ2-3; D possibly corresponds to TRBD2 (5 bases). V was cut by 0 bases and J by 2 bases, with 9 bases left in between. This CDR3 comprises 15 residues. Germline CDR1 reads MNHEY; CDR2 reads SVGAGI. CDR3 in DNA: TGTGCCAGCAGTTACTCGGGGAGCCTCACAGATACGCAGTATTTT. Translation: CASSYSGSLTDTQYF.

This clone was recorded only once. The chain employs TRBV27 and TRBJ2-7; 12 bases map to TRBD1. The CDR3 spans 16 residues. The J segment lost 2 bases and the V segment lost 6 bases, leaving 8 bases of the junction unmatched. Germline assignment: CDR1 MNHEY and CDR2 SMNVEV (reference sequence). CDR3 residues: CASSHLGTGGPYEQYF. CDR3 DNA sequence: TGTGCCAGCAGCCATTTGGGGACAGGGGGCCCCTACGAGCAGTACTTC.

The chain links TRBV21-1 to TRBJ2-7; no check of the table's D call, TRBD2, against the DNA was made. TRBV21-1 is designated a pseudogene. The CDR3 loop spans 15 amino acids. This CDR3 reads CASTERGPSSYEQYF. DNA of the CDR3: TGTGCCAGCACCGAAAGAGGGCCGAGCTCCTACGAGCAGTACTTC.

V gene TRBV5-5 combines with J gene TRBJ2-7; TRBD2 matches at 13 bases. The V segment lost 4 bases and the J segment 7 bases; nucleotides outside the gene matches: 8. This CDR3 is 15 amino acids long. In germline, CDR1 is SGHKS, CDR2 YYEKEE (reference sequence). Written as DNA, the CDR3 is TGTGCCAGCAGCCCTACGGGACTAGCGGGACAGGAGCAGTACTTC. Its protein is CASSPTGLAGQEQYF.

The chain joins TRBV5-6 to TRBJ1-4; D gene unclear. CDR3 length: 16 residues. V was trimmed by 1 base and J by 0 bases, leaving 10 bases between them. The V gene's germline CDR1 is SGHDT and CDR2 YYEEEE. In nucleotides, the CDR3 is TGTGCCAGCAGCTTGTACGGGGAGGCAACTAATGAAAAACTGTTTTTT. Encoded protein: CASSLYGEATNEKLFF. Full variable domain (remainder filled in from reference TRBV5-6 and TRBJ1-4): DAGVTQSPTHLIKTRGQQVTLRCSPKSGHDTVSWYQQALGQGPQFIFQYYEEEERQRGNFPDRFSGHQFPNYSSELNVNALLLGDSALYLCASSLYGEATNEKLFFGSGTQLSVL.

The chain couples TRBV7-9 to TRBJ1-4; no clear D gene. The CDR3 totals 14 residues. Trimming stripped 2 bases from V and 7 bases from J, with 11 bases between. Germline assignment: CDR1 SEHNR and CDR2 FQNEAQ (reference sequence). The DNA for the CDR3 is TGTGCCAGCAGCTTAACGGGTGCTCGTGAAAAACTGTTTTTT. This gives the protein CASSLTGAREKLFF.